This TCR beta chain emerged from a study of T cells after yellow fever vaccination. One entry per CDR3 protein results from TCRdb running MiXCR on the 5' RACE reads. The sample consists of approximately 610,000 distinct CDR3 sequences, 17% of them appearing once. Sample: PBMCs, taken about 5 days after the first yellow fever vaccination. This sequence originates from a young man who received the YFV17D yellow fever vaccine.

The DNA for the CDR3 is TGCAGTGCTAGAGATACGGGGAGGACTGAAGCTTTCTTT. Protein product: CSARDTGRTEAFF. The rearrangement links TRBV20-1 to TRBJ1-1; unclear D gene. CDR3 length: 13 amino acids. The V and J ends lost 0 bases and 5 bases respectively, with 10 bases between them. Germline V gene lookup returns CDR1 DFQATT and CDR2 SNEGSKA (reference sequence).